One and the same sample provided the 20 T cell receptor beta chains below, sequenced in a study of T cells in Graves' hyperthyroidism and ophthalmopathy. Amplification targeted TCR beta CDR3 regions from RNA transcripts. HTBI primers were used for first-round RT-PCR of the TCR CDR3. TCRdb itself ran the multiplex PCR reads through MiXCR, one entry per CDR3 protein. The sample gives roughly 240,000 distinct CDR3 sequences, roughly 17% of which show up once; 25% to 30% is in the top ten. Source material: blood. All receptors come from a woman between 18 and 30 years old with Graves' ophthalmopathy.

This clonotype was counted ten times or more. As DNA, the CDR3 is TGTGCCAGCCAGCTTACCGGGACAGGACCCTACGAGCAGTACTTC. Protein: CASQLTGTGPYEQYF. The genes are TRBV2 and TRBJ2-7; 8 nucleotides align to TRBD1. The length of the CDR3 is 15 residues. Germline V gives CDR1 SNHLY, CDR2 FYNNEI. J lost 2 bases, V lost 8 bases, and 11 bases had no gene match.

In its sample, this clonotype was seen many times. The chain uses TRBV20-1 and TRBJ1-2; the D is unclear. The germline V gene encodes CDR1 DFQATT and CDR2 SNEGSKA (reference sequence). Trimming pared 5 bases from V and 2 bases from J, leaving 15 bases between. The CDR3 has 14 residues. Written as DNA, the CDR3 is TGCAGTGCTCCTTCCGGGCAGACAAACTATGGCTACACCTTC. Its translation: CSAPSGQTNYGYTF.

This clonotype was seen many times. The rearrangement links TRBV13 to TRBJ1-1, with D possibly TRBD1 on 5 matching bases. Germline CDR1 and CDR2: PRHDT and FYEKMQ (reference sequence). V lost 2 bases and J lost 6, with 7 bases in between. The CDR3 totals 12 residues. CDR3 bases: TGTGCCAGCAGCTTATGGGGGGCTGAAGCTTTCTTT. It is translated as CASSLWGAEAFF. Drawing the rest from reference TRBV13 and TRBJ1-1, the complete variable domain is AAGVIQSPRHLIKEKRETATLKCYPIPRHDTVYWYQQGPGQDPQFLISFYEKMQSDKGSIPDRFSAQQFSDYHSELNMSSLELGDSALYFCASSLWGAEAFFGQGTRLTVV.

This clonotype was found many times. The chain links TRBV9 to TRBJ2-7; no reliable D call. This CDR3 spans 15 amino acids. Trimming pared 0 bases from V and 6 bases from J, leaving 16 bases between. Germline-derived CDR1 and CDR2 are SGDLS and YYNGEE. The CDR3: CASSVVSGHTSEQYF. Here the CDR3 DNA reads TGTGCCAGCAGCGTAGTTTCGGGCCATACGAGCGAGCAGTACTTC.

This clonotype has a count of ten or more. The chain employs TRBV12-3 or TRBV12-4 and TRBJ1-5; no clear D gene. The CDR3 is made up of 13 amino acids. V lost 7 bases and J 4 bases, leaving 11 bases between the germline ends. The CDR3 region is CASTAGSNQPQHF. The CDR3 nucleotides are TGTGCCAGCACCGCCGGGTCAAATCAGCCCCAGCATTTT.

The sample holds many counts of this clonotype. The rearrangement links TRBV20-1 to TRBJ2-5, with D perhaps TRBD1 (6 bases). This CDR3 comprises 14 residues. V dropped 1 base and J dropped 2 bases, with 11 bases sitting between them. CDR1 and CDR2 from the germline V gene are DFQATT and SNEGSKA (reference sequence). For the CDR3, the DNA is TGCAGTGCTAGAGCCATTAGGGGGCAAGAGACCCAGTACTTC. Translating gives CSARAIRGQETQYF.

The sample holds many counts of this clonotype. The rearrangement joins TRBV2 to TRBJ1-1; 7 bases fit TRBD1. V shed 7 bases and J 4 bases; nucleotides not matched to a gene: 9. CDR3 length: 14 amino acids. Germline V gives CDR1 SNHLY, CDR2 FYNNEI. As DNA, the CDR3 is TGTGCCAGCAAGACACAGGGGATACCCACTGAAGCTTTCTTT. This encodes CASKTQGIPTEAFF.

The table lists this clonotype with many counts. The V and J genes are TRBV9 and TRBJ2-3; D possibly corresponds to TRBD2 (5 bases). Trimming stripped 0 bases from V and 0 bases from J, with 17 bases between. Germline lookup yields CDR1 SGDLS and CDR2 YYNGEE. The length of the CDR3 is 18 residues. In DNA, the CDR3 is TGTGCCAGCAGCGTAGGGATGGAGGCCAACCCTAGCACAGATACGCAGTATTTT. This translates into CASSVGMEANPSTDTQYF.

This chain joins TRBV6-1 and TRBJ2-7, with D hard to call. V dropped 2 bases and J dropped 3 bases, with 8 bases sitting between them. Germline assignment: CDR1 MNHNS and CDR2 SASEGT. The CDR3 loop spans 13 amino acids. In nucleotides, the CDR3 is TGTGCCAGCAGTGAACCGGTGGGCTACGAGCAGTACTTC. This sequence encodes CASSEPVGYEQYF.

There are many counts of this clonotype. The rearrangement links TRBV12-3 or TRBV12-4 to TRBJ1-2, with 7 bases lining up with TRBD1. The CDR3 has 15 residues. With V trimmed by 6 bases and J by 4 bases, 11 bases remained unmatched. The CDR3 is CASRATDRSSYGYTF. The CDR3 DNA reads as TGTGCCAGCAGGGCAACGGACAGGTCGTCCTATGGCTACACCTTC.

In its sample, this clonotype was seen many times. The V call is TRBV5-8, the J call TRBJ2-1; 11 nucleotides line up with TRBD2. V lost 4 bases, J lost 6 bases, and 6 bases stayed unmatched. The CDR3 totals 15 residues. Germline lookup yields CDR1 SGHTS and CDR2 YDEGEE. CDR3 sequence reads: CASSRGLADLNEQFF. For the CDR3, the DNA is TGTGCCAGCAGCAGGGGACTAGCGGACCTCAATGAGCAGTTCTTC.

This clonotype has a count of ten or more. The rearrangement uses TRBV29-1 and TRBJ1-5; D gene uncertain. Trimming shortened V by 7 bases and J by 1 base, and 8 bases separated the two germline ends. Germline CDR1 and CDR2: SQVTM and ANQGSEA. CDR3 size: 12 residues. The CDR3: CSAQLSNQPQHF. The CDR3 nucleotides read TGCAGCGCCCAACTAAGCAATCAGCCCCAGCATTTT.

This clonotype was observed at least ten times. The V gene is TRBV20-1, the J gene TRBJ2-5; D is perhaps TRBD1 (6 bases). V gave up 0 bases and J gave up 5 bases, with 19 bases separating them. Germline-derived CDR1 and CDR2 are DFQATT and SNEGSKA (reference sequence). The CDR3 spans 16 residues. The CDR3 nucleotides are TGCAGTGCTAGAGATCTATTGGGGGCTGTGTCGGAGACCCAGTACTTC. This translates into CSARDLLGAVSETQYF.

This chain links TRBV12-3 or TRBV12-4 with TRBJ2-7; TRBD2 is a possible D gene (6 bases). Trimming stripped 5 bases from V and 0 bases from J, with 11 bases between. This CDR3 comprises 14 residues. The CDR3, as DNA: TGTGCCAGCAGTCGGGGGATGCTCTCCTACGAGCAGTACTTC. Translating it yields CASSRGMLSYEQYF.

This clonotype was observed at least ten times. V and J are TRBV12-3 or TRBV12-4 and TRBJ2-2; D may be TRBD2 (7 bases). The CDR3 contains 13 residues. V was cut by 2 bases and J by 8 bases, with 9 bases left in between. The CDR3 is CASSLRGAGELFF. The CDR3 coding sequence is TGTGCCAGCAGTTTACGGGGGGCAGGGGAGCTGTTTTTT.

This clonotype is a singleton in its sample. This could be a read error, since a much larger clone is one nucleotide away. The chain employs TRBV28 and TRBJ2-1; D unclear. The CDR3 length is 12 residues. The germline CDR1 and CDR2 sequences are MDHEN and SYDVKM. The CDR3 region has the DNA TGTGCCGGCAGTTTTTCCCGAAATGAGCAGTTCTTC. It yields the protein CAGSFSRNEQFF.

As regards this clonotype: The junction does not match germline at one end; this may be a read error. The chain is built from TRBV5-4 and TRBJ2-6; unclear D gene. This CDR3 is 15 amino acids long. Germline V gene data show CDR1 as SGHNT and CDR2 as YYREEE (reference sequence). This CDR3 is CANSLEESGANVLTF. CDR3 DNA sequence: TGTGCCAACAGCTTGGAAGAATCTGGGGCCAACGTCCTGACTTTC. Filled out from reference TRBV5-4 and TRBJ2-6, the complete variable domain reads ETGVTQSPTHLIKTRGQQVTLRCSSQSGHNTVSWYQQALGQGPQFIFQYYREEENGRGNFPPRFSGLQFPNYSSELNVNALELDDSALYLCANSLEESGANVLTFGAGSRLTVL.

This clonotype was detected many times. The rearrangement links TRBV4-1 to TRBJ1-2; D is unresolved. This CDR3 is built from 17 residues. Trimming took 5 bases from V and 2 from J, leaving 21 bases between them. Looked up from germline, CDR1 is MGHRA and CDR2 is YSYEKL. The CDR3 region is CASSKNAVGSGNYGYTF. CDR3 DNA sequence: TGCGCCAGCAGCAAAAATGCCGTGGGGTCTGGGAACTATGGCTACACCTTC.

This clonotype came up many times. The chain combines TRBV7-9 with TRBJ2-6; 9 bases match TRBD1. The CDR3 is 17 amino acids. J lost 3 bases, V lost 3 bases, and 6 bases had no gene match. Germline-derived CDR1 and CDR2 are SEHNR and FQNEAQ (reference sequence). DNA of the CDR3: TGTGCCAGCAGCTTCGGGACAGGGAGGAATGGGGCCAACGTCCTGACTTTC. This translates into CASSFGTGRNGANVLTF.

This clonotype was picked up many times. V and J are TRBV7-9 and TRBJ1-1; D is undetermined. V was clipped by 5 bases and J by 8 bases, with 21 bases between them. The germline gives CDR1 SEHNR, CDR2 FQNEAQ (reference sequence). The CDR3 is 15 amino acids. The CDR3 DNA is TGTGCCAGCAGCACTTTATCGGGCGGAGTCACCGAAGCTTTCTTT. It is translated as CASSTLSGGVTEAFF.